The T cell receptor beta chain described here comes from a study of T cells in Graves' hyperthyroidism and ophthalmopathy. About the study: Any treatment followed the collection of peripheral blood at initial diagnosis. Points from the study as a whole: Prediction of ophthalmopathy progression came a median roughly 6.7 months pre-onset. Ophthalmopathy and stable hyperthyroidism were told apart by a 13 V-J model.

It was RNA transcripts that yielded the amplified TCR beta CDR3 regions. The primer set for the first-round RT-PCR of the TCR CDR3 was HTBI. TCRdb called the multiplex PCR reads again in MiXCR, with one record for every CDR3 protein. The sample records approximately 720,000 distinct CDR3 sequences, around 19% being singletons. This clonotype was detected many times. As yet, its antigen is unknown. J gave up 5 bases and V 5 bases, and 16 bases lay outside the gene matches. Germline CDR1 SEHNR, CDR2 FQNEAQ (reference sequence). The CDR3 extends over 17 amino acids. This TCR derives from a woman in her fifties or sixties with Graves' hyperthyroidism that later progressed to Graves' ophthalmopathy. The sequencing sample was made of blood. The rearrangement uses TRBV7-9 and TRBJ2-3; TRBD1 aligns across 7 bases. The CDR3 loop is CASSTTGTAKRRDTQYF. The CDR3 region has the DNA TGTGCCAGCAGCACTACCGGGACAGCCAAACGCAGAGATACGCAGTATTTT.